This TCR beta chain comes out of a study of T cell responses to AZD1222 COVID-19 vaccine (dated by TCRdb to the early 2020s). For context, the study as a whole: TCR sequencing covered fewer than 250 trial participants: approximately 200 given two doses of AZD1222 and approximately 25 given two doses of MenACWY control vaccine. Trial participants were enrolled into age subgroups of 18-55, 56-69 and 70-plus years, which contained approximately 150, 28 and 58 TCR-sequenced participants, respectively. Study-level results and caveats: After two AZD1222 doses, both the breadth and the depth of spike-specific TCRs were significantly higher than at day 0 and than in MenACWY recipients. Reportedly, close to half of the unique spike-specific TCRs recognized epitopes lying outside the regions that are mutated in the B.1.351 and B.1.1.7 variants. Conclusions about previously exposed vaccinees are limited because only six or seven AZD1222 recipients were SARS-CoV-2 seropositive at baseline. In the small 56-69-year group, the increase in depth fell short of significance, most likely because of low power. The vaccine-associated CD4 TCRs covered the entire spike protein, and the dominant responses fell in regions 160-218 and 743-854. Participants were mostly white British, with more females than males. The authors suggested clonal diversity may have been underestimated. Because no day 14 peak-response samples were available, the repertoires could be characterized only after the peak T cell response.

The CDR3 regions of human TCRbeta chains were analyzed by immunosequencing. On the authors' methods: TCRs in the repertoires were compared against a reference library of SARS-CoV-2-specific TCRs that had been generated with the MIRA antigen-specificity platform. Breadth was defined as the fraction of unique TCRs that were SARS-CoV-2-associated, and depth was defined as the fraction of total T cells that were SARS-CoV-2-associated. Using the MIRA data, each spike-specific TCR was assigned both to the spike region to which the TCR was reactive and to a CD4 or CD8 class. Log10-transformed breadth and depth values were compared by one-way ANOVA with Sidak's multiple comparisons tests. What TCRdb holds here is the immuneACCESS table cut down to in-frame rearrangements. Part of the clones is not present; checked against another copy, under half of the missing clones reflect an unresolved V gene, and the others are unexplained. That table gives V, J and clone size, and the DNA gave D and trimming. This sample lists fewer than 200,000 clones; roughly 90% were detected once. 4.3% of the sample is taken by the ten largest.

This clone was seen a handful of times. Its antigen has not been determined. Base qualities were left out, and no much larger clone turns up one base away. What this sample's time point label stands for: about 28 days (+/-7) after the second vaccine dose. AZD1222 recipients given second doses at about 4 weeks or at about 12 weeks were pooled, since spike-specific TCR depth and breadth were not found to differ between the two schedules. The vaccinee samples were drawn from two UK trials, COV001 and COV002, one of which was a single-blind randomized controlled phase 2/3 trial testing AZD1222 (ChAdOx1 nCoV-19) in healthy adults. For TCRbeta chain sequencing, PBMC samples from trial participants were taken at day 0 and at day 28 after the second dose. Here the sequenced sample was peripheral blood, taken 28 days after the second AZD1222 dose. This receptor was identified in an adult who received the AZD1222 COVID-19 vaccine.

The DNA sequence is given as TGTGCCAGCTCACGCCCGCTCATTTCCGGGGGGCTTTCGGGCTACACCTTC. Its amino acids are CASSRPLISGGLSGYTF. This sequence uses TRBV18 and TRBJ1-2; TRBD1 is perhaps the D gene, given 6 matching bases. V loses 4 bases of germline sequence and J loses 8 bases, and the interval between the two ends is 26 bases. Via the germline V gene, CDR1 is KGHSH and CDR2 LQKENI. The CDR3 runs 17 residues from the cysteine to the phenylalanine. Only CDR3 DNA remains: 51 bases, in frame from the first base.